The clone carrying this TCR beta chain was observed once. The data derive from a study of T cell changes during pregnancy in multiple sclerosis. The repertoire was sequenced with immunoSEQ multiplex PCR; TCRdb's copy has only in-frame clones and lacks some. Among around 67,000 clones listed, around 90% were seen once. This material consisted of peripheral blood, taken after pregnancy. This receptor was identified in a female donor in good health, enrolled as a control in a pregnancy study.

CDR3 nucleotides: TGTGCCAGCAGCCGGGACTACGCCACAGATACGCAGTATTTT. Translating gives CASSRDYATDTQYF. This rearrangement joins TRBV7-6 to TRBJ2-3, with 7 bases fitting TRBD2. V lost 5 bases and J lost 2; bases outside the gene matches: 4. Germline V gives CDR1 SGHVS, CDR2 FNYEAQ. This CDR3 region has 14 residues.